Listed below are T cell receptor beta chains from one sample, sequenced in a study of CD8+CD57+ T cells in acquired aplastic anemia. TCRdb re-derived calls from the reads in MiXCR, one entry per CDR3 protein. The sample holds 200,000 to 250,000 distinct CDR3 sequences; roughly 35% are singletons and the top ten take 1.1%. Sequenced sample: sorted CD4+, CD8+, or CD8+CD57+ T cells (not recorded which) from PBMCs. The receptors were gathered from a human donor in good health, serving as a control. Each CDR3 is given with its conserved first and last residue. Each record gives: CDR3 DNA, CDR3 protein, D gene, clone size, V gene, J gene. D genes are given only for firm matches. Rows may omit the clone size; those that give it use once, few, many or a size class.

CDR3nt: TGTGCCAGCAGTTTTTTAGGACTAGCGGGGGCCTACGAGCAGTACTTC
CDR3aa: CASSFLGLAGAYEQYF
d_gene: TRBD2
abundance: .
v_gene: TRBV6-5
j_gene: TRBJ2-7

CDR3nt: TGCGCCAGCAGTCCCGGTCTTTCGGGTTACGAGCAGTACTTC
CDR3aa: CASSPGLSGYEQYF
d_gene: .
abundance: .
v_gene: TRBV10-1
j_gene: TRBJ2-7

CDR3nt: TGTGCCACCGAGACTAGCGGGAACAATGAGCAGTTCTTC
CDR3aa: CATETSGNNEQFF
d_gene: TRBD2
abundance: .
v_gene: TRBV6-1
j_gene: TRBJ2-1

CDR3nt: TGCGCCAGCAGCCAATCTGACGGAGGGTTAAATACGCAGTATTTT
CDR3aa: CASSQSDGGLNTQYF
d_gene: .
abundance: .
v_gene: TRBV4-3
j_gene: TRBJ2-3

CDR3nt: TGTGCCAGCTCACCTCAGGACGGGCTTCAGCCCCAGCATTTT
CDR3aa: CASSPQDGLQPQHF
d_gene: .
abundance: few
v_gene: TRBV18
j_gene: TRBJ1-5

CDR3nt: TGCAGTGCTAGAGATCCGCGGCGCCAGGCGGACTACGAGCAGTACTTC
CDR3aa: CSARDPRRQADYEQYF
d_gene: .
abundance: many
v_gene: TRBV20-1
j_gene: TRBJ2-7

CDR3nt: TGTGCCAGCAGCTTACAGGGGAGTAGGGAGCAGTACTTC
CDR3aa: CASSLQGSREQYF
d_gene: .
abundance: .
v_gene: TRBV7-2
j_gene: TRBJ2-7

CDR3nt: TGTGCCAGCAGCTTACATCCTAGACAGGGGGGGCCGGATACGCAGTATTTT
CDR3aa: CASSLHPRQGGPDTQYF
d_gene: TRBD1
abundance: few
v_gene: TRBV11-2
j_gene: TRBJ2-3

CDR3nt: TGTGCCATCAGTACATGCCGGGGTTCGGGACAGGGAGGGGAGCAGTACTTC
CDR3aa: CAISTCRGSGQGGEQYF
d_gene: TRBD1
abundance: once
v_gene: TRBV10-3
j_gene: TRBJ2-7

CDR3nt: TGCAGCGTTGTATCCGGGGCACGTCCGGAGCAGTACTTC
CDR3aa: CSVVSGARPEQYF
d_gene: .
abundance: few
v_gene: TRBV29-1
j_gene: TRBJ2-7

CDR3nt: TGTGCCAGCAGATTTGACAGGGGGCGGGACGGGGGCTACACCTTC
CDR3aa: CASRFDRGRDGGYTF
d_gene: TRBD1
abundance: many
v_gene: TRBV2
j_gene: TRBJ1-2

CDR3nt: TGTGCCAGCAGTTTAATGGGAGCTTCCTATGGCTACACCTTC
CDR3aa: CASSLMGASYGYTF
d_gene: .
abundance: many
v_gene: TRBV12-3/TRBV12-4
j_gene: TRBJ1-2

CDR3nt: TGCGCCACCAGCAGAGATGGGGTTGTCAAACTGCTTTTT
CDR3aa: CATSRDGVVKLLF
d_gene: .
abundance: .
v_gene: TRBV15
j_gene: TRBJ1-4

CDR3nt: TGTGCCAGCAGTTACTCGAACTCTGGAAACACCATATATTTT
CDR3aa: CASSYSNSGNTIYF
d_gene: .
abundance: few
v_gene: TRBV6-5
j_gene: TRBJ1-3

CDR3nt: TGTGCCAGCAGTTTATCGGCCGGGGCGGGGGAGAAGACCCAGTACTTC
CDR3aa: CASSLSAGAGEKTQYF
d_gene: TRBD2
abundance: .
v_gene: TRBV28
j_gene: TRBJ2-5

CDR3nt: TGTGCCACCAGGGGATCTACGAACACTGAAGCTTTCTTT
CDR3aa: CATRGSTNTEAFF
d_gene: .
abundance: many
v_gene: TRBV24-1
j_gene: TRBJ1-1

CDR3nt: TGTGCCAGCGCCCTATACGACAGGAGCTCCTACGAGCAGTACTTC
CDR3aa: CASALYDRSSYEQYF
d_gene: .
abundance: many
v_gene: TRBV19
j_gene: TRBJ2-7

CDR3nt: TGTGCCAGCAGAACCGGGACAGCCTCTGGAAACACCATATATTTT
CDR3aa: CASRTGTASGNTIYF
d_gene: TRBD1
abundance: .
v_gene: TRBV6-1
j_gene: TRBJ1-3

CDR3nt: TGCGCCAGCAGCTTGGCCACTGAGACCCAGTACTTC
CDR3aa: CASSLATETQYF
d_gene: .
abundance: many
v_gene: TRBV5-1
j_gene: TRBJ2-5

CDR3nt: TGTGCCACCAGCAGAGATCTCCGAACTGAAGCTTTCTTT
CDR3aa: CATSRDLRTEAFF
d_gene: .
abundance: many
v_gene: TRBV15
j_gene: TRBJ1-1

CDR3nt: TGCAGCGTTGGTAGAGAGGTGGACGTTAACACTGAAGCTTTCTTT
CDR3aa: CSVGREVDVNTEAFF
d_gene: .
abundance: many
v_gene: TRBV29-1
j_gene: TRBJ1-1

CDR3nt: TGTGCCAGCAGCTTACCGCCGTGGGGGGACACTGAAGCTTTCTTT
CDR3aa: CASSLPPWGDTEAFF
d_gene: .
abundance: many
v_gene: TRBV7-8
j_gene: TRBJ1-1

CDR3nt: TGTGCCAGCAGTGAGGGAAAGACTGAAGCTTTCTTT
CDR3aa: CASSEGKTEAFF
d_gene: .
abundance: .
v_gene: TRBV5-6
j_gene: TRBJ1-1

CDR3nt: TGTGCCAGCAGTGCACAGGGGGGGAATTCACCCCTCCACTTT
CDR3aa: CASSAQGGNSPLHF
d_gene: TRBD1
abundance: many
v_gene: TRBV2
j_gene: TRBJ1-6

CDR3nt: TGTGCCAGCAGTCCGGGACAGACTAACTATGGCTACACCTTC
CDR3aa: CASSPGQTNYGYTF
d_gene: TRBD1
abundance: many
v_gene: TRBV6-1
j_gene: TRBJ1-2

CDR3nt: TGCGCCAGCAGTGACAACCCGGAGTATTATGGCTACACCTTC
CDR3aa: CASSDNPEYYGYTF
d_gene: .
abundance: .
v_gene: TRBV10-1
j_gene: TRBJ1-2

CDR3nt: TGCGCCAGCACACTACAGGGGGCCCTCGAGGAGACCCAGTACTTC
CDR3aa: CASTLQGALEETQYF
d_gene: TRBD1
abundance: few
v_gene: TRBV5-1
j_gene: TRBJ2-5

CDR3nt: TGCGCCAGCAGCTTGGGTGTGCGGGGGGGCAATGAGCAGTTCTTC
CDR3aa: CASSLGVRGGNEQFF
d_gene: TRBD2
abundance: .
v_gene: TRBV5-1
j_gene: TRBJ2-1

CDR3nt: TGTGCCAGCAGCCTAAACGCGGCTAACTATGGCTACACCTTC
CDR3aa: CASSLNAANYGYTF
d_gene: .
abundance: few
v_gene: TRBV2
j_gene: TRBJ1-2

CDR3nt: TGTGCCAGTACTGGACTAGCGGACTCCTATGGCTACACCTTC
CDR3aa: CASTGLADSYGYTF
d_gene: .
abundance: .
v_gene: TRBV19
j_gene: TRBJ1-2

CDR3nt: TGCGCCAGCAGTGAGTCGACGCCAGCCTACAATGAGCAGTTCTTC
CDR3aa: CASSESTPAYNEQFF
d_gene: .
abundance: .
v_gene: TRBV10-1
j_gene: TRBJ2-1

CDR3nt: TGTGCCAGCAGGGGGGGGACAGGGGCTAGTATTGAGCAGTTCTTC
CDR3aa: CASRGGTGASIEQFF
d_gene: TRBD1
abundance: many
v_gene: TRBV7-8
j_gene: TRBJ2-1

CDR3nt: TGTGCCAGCAAAGTTAGGGCAGACAGTGAAGCTTTCTTT
CDR3aa: CASKVRADSEAFF
d_gene: .
abundance: many
v_gene: TRBV7-2
j_gene: TRBJ1-1

CDR3nt: TGTGCCAGCGCTTACGGGACAGGGGGTACCTACGAGCAGTACTTC
CDR3aa: CASAYGTGGTYEQYF
d_gene: TRBD1
abundance: .
v_gene: TRBV6-5
j_gene: TRBJ2-7

CDR3nt: TGTGCCAGCAGCCGCCAGGGCGGAGCGGGAGGTCTGGAGCAGTACTTC
CDR3aa: CASSRQGGAGGLEQYF
d_gene: TRBD2
abundance: many
v_gene: TRBV4-2
j_gene: TRBJ2-7

CDR3nt: TGTGCCAGCCGATCGGGCTTGGGCACTGAAGCTTTCTTT
CDR3aa: CASRSGLGTEAFF
d_gene: .
abundance: .
v_gene: TRBV6-2/TRBV6-3
j_gene: TRBJ1-1

CDR3nt: TGTGCCAGCAGCGACCGCCGACAGGGGATAAGGACGGGGAACAATGAGCAGTTCTTC
CDR3aa: CASSDRRQGIRTGNNEQFF
d_gene: TRBD1
abundance: few
v_gene: TRBV11-1
j_gene: TRBJ2-1

CDR3nt: TGTGCCAGCAGCTCGATGGGTGCGGGGCAGCCCTCTGGAAACACCATATATTTT
CDR3aa: CASSSMGAGQPSGNTIYF
d_gene: .
abundance: few
v_gene: TRBV5-4
j_gene: TRBJ1-3

CDR3nt: TGTGGCAGCAGTGACCCGGGACAGGCGAGCTCCTACAATGAGCAGTTCTTC
CDR3aa: CGSSDPGQASSYNEQFF
d_gene: TRBD1
abundance: .
v_gene: TRBV25-1
j_gene: TRBJ2-1

CDR3nt: TGTGCCAGCGAAAGGGGTATTTGGGGAAAGAGCCTATGGGATGAGCAGTTCTTC
CDR3aa: CASERGIWGKSLWDEQFF
d_gene: .
abundance: .
v_gene: TRBV12-3/TRBV12-4
j_gene: TRBJ2-1